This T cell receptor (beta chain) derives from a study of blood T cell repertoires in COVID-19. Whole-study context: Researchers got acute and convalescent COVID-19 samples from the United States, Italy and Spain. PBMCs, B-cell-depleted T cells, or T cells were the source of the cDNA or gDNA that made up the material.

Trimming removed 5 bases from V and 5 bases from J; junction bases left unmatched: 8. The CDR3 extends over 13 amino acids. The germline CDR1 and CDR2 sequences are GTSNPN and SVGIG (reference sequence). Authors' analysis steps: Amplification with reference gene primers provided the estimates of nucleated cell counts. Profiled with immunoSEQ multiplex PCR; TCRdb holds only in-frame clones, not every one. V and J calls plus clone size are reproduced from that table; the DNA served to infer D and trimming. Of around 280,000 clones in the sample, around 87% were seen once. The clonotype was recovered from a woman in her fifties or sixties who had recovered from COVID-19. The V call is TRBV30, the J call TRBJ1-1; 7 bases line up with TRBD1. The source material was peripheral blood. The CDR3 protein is CAWLQGKGTEAFF. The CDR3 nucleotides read TGTGCCTGGTTACAGGGGAAGGGGACTGAAGCTTTCTTT.